These 3 T cell receptor beta chains came from one sample sequenced in a study of blood T cells in healthy people across ages. PCR was performed a second time for roughly 7 to 11 cycles using a sample-barcoded 5' primer and a J-beta primer mix. TCRdb used MiXCR to reprocess the 5' RACE reads, holding one entry per CDR3 protein. This sample has around 320,000 distinct CDR3 sequences; 25% to 30% occur once, and the top ten carry over 25%. Material: blood. The receptor source for this set is a woman in her 70s in good health.

About this clonotype: A much larger clone differs from this one at a single base, so this may be a read error. V usage is TRBV5-1 and J usage is TRBJ1-1; D ambiguous. The CDR3 is 13 amino acids. Trimming shortened V by 4 bases and J by 4 bases, and 11 bases separated the two germline ends. Germline CDR1 and CDR2: SGHRS and YFSETQ. The CDR3 loop is CASSPRQCTEAFF. CDR3 bases: TGCGCCAGCAGCCCCAGACAATGCACTGAAGCTTTCTTT.

This clonotype was recorded at least ten times. This rearrangement joins TRBV5-1 to TRBJ2-5; D gene unclear. This CDR3 spans 14 amino acids. CDR1 SGHRS and CDR2 YFSETQ come from the germline V gene. V lost 0 bases, J lost 3 bases, and 9 bases lay in between. For the CDR3, the DNA is TGCGCCAGCAGCTTGGCTCTCCGGGAAGAGACCCAGTACTTC. Amino acid sequence: CASSLALREETQYF.

This clonotype showed up many times. A junction end diverges from the germline sequence, so it may reflect a read error. This chain links TRBV7-7 with TRBJ2-5, with D tentatively TRBD1 (6 bases). The CDR3 spans 13 residues. CDR1 and CDR2 (germline): SSHAT, FNYEAQ (reference sequence). The CDR3 sequence is CASSFGQQETQYF. CDR3 DNA sequence: TGTGCTAGCAGCTTCGGACAGCAAGAGACCCAGTACTTC. Using reference TRBV7-7 and TRBJ2-5 for the parts outside the CDR3, the full variable domain is GAGVSQSPRYKVTKRGQDVTLRCDPISSHATLYWYQQALGQGPEFLTYFNYEAQPDKSGLPSDRFSAERPEGSISTLTIQRTEQRDSAMYRCASSFGQQETQYFGPGTRLLVL.